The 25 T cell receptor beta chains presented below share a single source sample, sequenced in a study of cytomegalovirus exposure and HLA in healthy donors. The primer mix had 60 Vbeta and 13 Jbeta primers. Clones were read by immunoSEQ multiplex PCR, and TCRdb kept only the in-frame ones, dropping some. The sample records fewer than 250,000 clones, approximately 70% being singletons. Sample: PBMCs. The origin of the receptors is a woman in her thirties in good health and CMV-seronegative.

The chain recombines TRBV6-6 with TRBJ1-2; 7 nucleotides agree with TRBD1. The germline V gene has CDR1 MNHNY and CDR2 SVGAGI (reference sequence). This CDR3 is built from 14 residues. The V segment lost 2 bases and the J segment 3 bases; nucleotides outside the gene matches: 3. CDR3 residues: CASSYTDRDYGYTF. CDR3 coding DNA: TGTGCCAGCAGTTACACCGACAGGGACTATGGCTACACCTTC.

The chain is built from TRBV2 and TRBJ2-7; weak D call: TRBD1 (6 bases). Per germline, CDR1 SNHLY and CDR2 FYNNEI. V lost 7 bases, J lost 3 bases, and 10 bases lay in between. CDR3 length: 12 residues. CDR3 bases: TGTGCCAGCATGCAGGGGAGCTACGAGCAGTACTTC. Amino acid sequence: CASMQGSYEQYF.

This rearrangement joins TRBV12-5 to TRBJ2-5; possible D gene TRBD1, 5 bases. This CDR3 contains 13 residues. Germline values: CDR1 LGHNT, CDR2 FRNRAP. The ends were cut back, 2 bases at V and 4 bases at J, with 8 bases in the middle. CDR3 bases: TGTGCTAGTGGTTTGAGCAGGGTAGAGACCCAGTACTTC. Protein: CASGLSRVETQYF. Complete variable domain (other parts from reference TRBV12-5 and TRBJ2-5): DARVTQTPRHKVTEMGQEVTMRCQPILGHNTVFWYRQTMMQGLELLAYFRNRAPLDDSGMPKDRFSAEMPDATLATLKIQPSEPRDSAVYFCASGLSRVETQYFGPGTRLLVL.

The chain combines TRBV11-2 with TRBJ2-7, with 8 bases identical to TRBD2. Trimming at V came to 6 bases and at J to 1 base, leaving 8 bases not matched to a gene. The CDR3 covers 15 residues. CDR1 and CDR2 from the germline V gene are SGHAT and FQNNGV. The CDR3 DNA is TGTGCCAGCAGTGGAGCGGGAGCAAGGTCCTACGAGCAGTACTTC. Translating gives CASSGAGARSYEQYF.

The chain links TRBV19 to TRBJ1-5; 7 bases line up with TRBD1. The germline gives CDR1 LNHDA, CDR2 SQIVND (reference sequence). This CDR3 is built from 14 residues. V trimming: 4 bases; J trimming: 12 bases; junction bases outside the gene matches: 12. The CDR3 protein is CASSNSLDRFNQHF. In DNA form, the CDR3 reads TGTGCCAGTAGTAACTCACTGGACAGGTTTAACCAGCATTTT.

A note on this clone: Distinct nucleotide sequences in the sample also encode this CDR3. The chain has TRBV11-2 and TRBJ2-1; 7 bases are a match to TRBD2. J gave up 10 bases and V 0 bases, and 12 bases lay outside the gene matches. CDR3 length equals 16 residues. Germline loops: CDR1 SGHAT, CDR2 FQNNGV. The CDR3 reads CASSLEGGNLLWEQFF. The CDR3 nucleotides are TGTGCCAGCAGCTTAGAGGGGGGGAATTTGCTTTGGGAGCAGTTCTTC. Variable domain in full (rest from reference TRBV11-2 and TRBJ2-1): EAGVAQSPRYKIIEKRQSVAFWCNPISGHATLYWYQQILGQGPKLLIQFQNNGVVDDSQLPKDRFSAERLKGVDSTLKIQPAKLEDSAVYLCASSLEGGNLLWEQFFGPGTRLTVL.

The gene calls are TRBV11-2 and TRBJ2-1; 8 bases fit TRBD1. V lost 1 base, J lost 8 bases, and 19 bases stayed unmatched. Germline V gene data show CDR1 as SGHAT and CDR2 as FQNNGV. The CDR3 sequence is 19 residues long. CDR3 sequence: CASSLVGRTGWGVQDEQFF. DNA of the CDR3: TGTGCCAGCAGCTTAGTTGGGCGGACAGGGTGGGGGGTACAGGATGAGCAGTTCTTC.

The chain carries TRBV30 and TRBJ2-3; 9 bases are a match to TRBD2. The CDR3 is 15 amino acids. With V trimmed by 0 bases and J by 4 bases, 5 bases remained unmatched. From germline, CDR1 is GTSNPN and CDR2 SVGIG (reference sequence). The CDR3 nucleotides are TGTGCCTGGAGTGTCGGTAGCGGGGGCCCAGATACGCAGTATTTT. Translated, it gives CAWSVGSGGPDTQYF.

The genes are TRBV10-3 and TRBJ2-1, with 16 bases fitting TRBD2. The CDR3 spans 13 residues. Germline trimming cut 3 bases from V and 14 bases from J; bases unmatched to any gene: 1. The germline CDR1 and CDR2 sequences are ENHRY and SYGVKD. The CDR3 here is CAISEGTSGREFF. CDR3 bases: TGTGCCATCAGTGAAGGGACTAGCGGGAGGGAGTTCTTC.

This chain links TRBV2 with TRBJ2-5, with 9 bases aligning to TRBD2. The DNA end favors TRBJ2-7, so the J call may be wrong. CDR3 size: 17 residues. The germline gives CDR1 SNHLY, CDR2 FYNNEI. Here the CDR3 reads CASSPQGGRAGWAEQYF. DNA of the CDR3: TGTGCCAGCAGTCCTCAGGGCGGGAGGGCCGGGTGGGCCGAGCAGTACTTC.

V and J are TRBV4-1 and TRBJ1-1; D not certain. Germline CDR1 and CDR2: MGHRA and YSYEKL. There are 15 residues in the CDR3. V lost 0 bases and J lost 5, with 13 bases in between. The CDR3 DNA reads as TGCGCCAGCAGCCAAGAAGGATCGGGGAATACTGAAGCTTTCTTT. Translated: CASSQEGSGNTEAFF.

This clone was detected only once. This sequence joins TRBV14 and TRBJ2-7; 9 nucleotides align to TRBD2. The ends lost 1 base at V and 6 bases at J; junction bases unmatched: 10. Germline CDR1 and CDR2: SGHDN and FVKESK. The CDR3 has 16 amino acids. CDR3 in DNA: TGTGCCAGCAGCCAAGTAGGAAGCGGGGGGCTAGGCGAGCAGTACTTC. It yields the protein CASSQVGSGGLGEQYF.

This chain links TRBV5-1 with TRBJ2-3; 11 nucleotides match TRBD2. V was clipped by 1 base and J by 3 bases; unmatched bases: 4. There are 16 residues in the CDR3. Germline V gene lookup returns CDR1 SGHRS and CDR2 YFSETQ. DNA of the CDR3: TGCGCCAGCAGCTTGACTAGCGGGAGTTCTACAGATACGCAGTATTTT. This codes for CASSLTSGSSTDTQYF.

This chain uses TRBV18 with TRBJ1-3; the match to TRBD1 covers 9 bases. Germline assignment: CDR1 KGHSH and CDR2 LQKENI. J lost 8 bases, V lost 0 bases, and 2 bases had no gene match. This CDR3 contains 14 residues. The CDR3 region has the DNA TGTGCCAGCTCACCACCGGGACAGGGATACACCATATATTTT. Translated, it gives CASSPPGQGYTIYF.

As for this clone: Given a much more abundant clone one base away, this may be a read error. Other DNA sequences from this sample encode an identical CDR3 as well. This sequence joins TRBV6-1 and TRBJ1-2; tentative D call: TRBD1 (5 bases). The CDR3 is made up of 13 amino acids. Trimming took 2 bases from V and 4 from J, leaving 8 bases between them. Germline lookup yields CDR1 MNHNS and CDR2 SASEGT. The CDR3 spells CASSERGGYGYTF. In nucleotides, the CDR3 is TGTGCCAGCAGTGAACGGGGGGGCTATGGCTACACCTTC.

The CDR3 loop reads CASSLGPTTNEKLFF. The CDR3 nucleotides read TGTGCCAGCAGCTTGGGCCCGACAACTAATGAAAAACTGTTTTTT. V and J are TRBV7-6 and TRBJ1-4; no clear D. V lost 3 bases and J lost 0, with 8 bases in between. Looked up from germline, CDR1 is SGHVS and CDR2 is FNYEAQ. The CDR3 consists of 15 residues.

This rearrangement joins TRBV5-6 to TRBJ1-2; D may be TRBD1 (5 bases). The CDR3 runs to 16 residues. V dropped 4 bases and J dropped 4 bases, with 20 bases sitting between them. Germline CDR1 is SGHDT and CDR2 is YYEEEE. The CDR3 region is CASSPGTGADLYGYTF. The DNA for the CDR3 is TGTGCCAGCAGCCCGGGCACAGGCGCGGACCTCTATGGCTACACCTTC.

Here the CDR3 DNA reads TGTGCCAGCAGTGAAAATACAGGGAGTAGCAATCAGCCCCAGCATTTT. It translates to CASSENTGSSNQPQHF. The chain has TRBV2 and TRBJ1-5, with a possible D match to TRBD1 (6 bases). V shed 2 bases and J shed 0 bases, with 11 bases lying between them. This CDR3 is 16 amino acids long. Germline V gene lookup returns CDR1 SNHLY and CDR2 FYNNEI. Together with reference TRBV2 and TRBJ1-5, the CDR3 gives the full variable domain: EPEVTQTPSHQVTQMGQEVILRCVPISNHLYFYWYRQILGQKVEFLVSFYNNEISEKSEIFDDQFSVERPDGSNFTLKIRSTKLEDSAMYFCASSENTGSSNQPQHFGDGTRLSIL.

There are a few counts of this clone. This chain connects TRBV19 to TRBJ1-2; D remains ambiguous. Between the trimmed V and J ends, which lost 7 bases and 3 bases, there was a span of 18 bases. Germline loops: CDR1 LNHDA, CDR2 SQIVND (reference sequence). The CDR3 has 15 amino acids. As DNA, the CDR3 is TGTGCCAGTAAAATCCCAGGCTTCGGCCACTATGGCTACACCTTC. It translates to CASKIPGFGHYGYTF.

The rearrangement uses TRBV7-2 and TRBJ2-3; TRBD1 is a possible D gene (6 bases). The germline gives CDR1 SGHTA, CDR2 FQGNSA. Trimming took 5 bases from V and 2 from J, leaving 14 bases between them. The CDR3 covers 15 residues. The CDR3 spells CASSPRDTFTDTQYF. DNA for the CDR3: TGTGCCAGCAGCCCTCGGGACACCTTCACAGATACGCAGTATTTT. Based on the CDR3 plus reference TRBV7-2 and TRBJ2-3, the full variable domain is GAGVSQSPSNKVTEKGKDVELRCDPISGHTALYWYRQSLGQGLEFLIYFQGNSAPDKSGLPSDRFSAERTGGSVSTLTIQRTQQEDSAVYLCASSPRDTFTDTQYFGPGTRLTVL.

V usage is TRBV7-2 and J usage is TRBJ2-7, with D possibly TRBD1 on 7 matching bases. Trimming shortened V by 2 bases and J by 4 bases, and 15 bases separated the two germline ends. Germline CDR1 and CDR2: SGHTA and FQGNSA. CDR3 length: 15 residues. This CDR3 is CASSLQGGEGYEQYF. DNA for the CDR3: TGTGCCAGCAGCTTACAGGGGGGAGAGGGTTACGAGCAGTACTTC.

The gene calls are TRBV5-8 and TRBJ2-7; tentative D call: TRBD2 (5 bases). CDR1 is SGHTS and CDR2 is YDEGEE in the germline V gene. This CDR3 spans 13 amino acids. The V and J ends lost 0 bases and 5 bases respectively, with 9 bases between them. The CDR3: CASSLERGDEQYF. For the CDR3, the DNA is TGTGCCAGCAGCTTGGAACGGGGAGACGAGCAGTACTTC.

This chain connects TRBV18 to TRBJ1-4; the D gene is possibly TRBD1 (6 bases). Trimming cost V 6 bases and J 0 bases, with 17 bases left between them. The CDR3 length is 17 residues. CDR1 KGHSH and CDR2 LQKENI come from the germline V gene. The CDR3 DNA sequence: TGTGCCAGCTCCCAAGAACGGACAGATGCAACTAATGAAAAACTGTTTTTT. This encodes CASSQERTDATNEKLFF.

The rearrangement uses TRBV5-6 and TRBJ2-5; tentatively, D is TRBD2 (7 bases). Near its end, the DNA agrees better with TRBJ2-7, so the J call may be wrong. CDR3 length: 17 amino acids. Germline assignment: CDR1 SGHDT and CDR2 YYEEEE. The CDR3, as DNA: TGTGCCAGCAGCTTGGGATGGGGGGGGCGGGTAGGCTACGAGCAGTACTTC. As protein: CASSLGWGGRVGYEQYF.

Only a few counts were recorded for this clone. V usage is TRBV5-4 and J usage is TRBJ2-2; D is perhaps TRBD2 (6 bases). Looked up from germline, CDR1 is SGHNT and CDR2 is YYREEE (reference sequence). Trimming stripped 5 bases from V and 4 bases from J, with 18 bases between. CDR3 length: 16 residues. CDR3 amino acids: CASSLGWRGRTGELFF. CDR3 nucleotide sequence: TGTGCCAGCAGTCTTGGGTGGAGGGGACGCACCGGGGAGCTGTTTTTT.